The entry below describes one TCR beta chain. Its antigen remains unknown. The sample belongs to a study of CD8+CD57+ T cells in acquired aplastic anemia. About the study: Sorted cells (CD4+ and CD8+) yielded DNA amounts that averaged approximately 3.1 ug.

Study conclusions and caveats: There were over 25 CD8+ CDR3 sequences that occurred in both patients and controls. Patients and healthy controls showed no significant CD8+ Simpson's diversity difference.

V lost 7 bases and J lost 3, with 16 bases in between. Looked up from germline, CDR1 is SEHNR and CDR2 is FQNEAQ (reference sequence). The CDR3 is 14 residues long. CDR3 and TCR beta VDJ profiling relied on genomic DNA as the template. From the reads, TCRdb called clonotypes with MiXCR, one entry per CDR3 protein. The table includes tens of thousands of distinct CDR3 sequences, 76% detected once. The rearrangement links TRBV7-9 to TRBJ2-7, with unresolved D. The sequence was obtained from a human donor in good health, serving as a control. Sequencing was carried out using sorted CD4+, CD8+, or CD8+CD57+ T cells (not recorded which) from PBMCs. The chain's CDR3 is CASTQERELYEQYF. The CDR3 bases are TGTGCCAGCACCCAAGAAAGGGAACTCTACGAGCAGTACTTC.